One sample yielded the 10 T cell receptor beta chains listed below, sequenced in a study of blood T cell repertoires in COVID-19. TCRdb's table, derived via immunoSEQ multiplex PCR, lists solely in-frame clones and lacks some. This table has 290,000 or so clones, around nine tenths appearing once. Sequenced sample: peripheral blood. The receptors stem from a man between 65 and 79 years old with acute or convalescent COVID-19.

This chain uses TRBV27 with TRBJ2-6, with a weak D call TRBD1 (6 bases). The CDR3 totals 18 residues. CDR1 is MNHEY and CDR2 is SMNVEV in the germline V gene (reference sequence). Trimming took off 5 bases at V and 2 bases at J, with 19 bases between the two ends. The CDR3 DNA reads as TGTGCCAGCAGTCCCCACCGGAACAGGGCTGCTGGGGCCAACGTCCTGACTTTC. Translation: CASSPHRNRAAGANVLTF.

Here the CDR3 DNA reads TGTGCCAGCAGCGCCGCGGGACTAGCGGGCTACAATGAGCAGTTCTTC. Residues: CASSAAGLAGYNEQFF. The V and J genes are TRBV7-6 and TRBJ2-1; 12 nucleotides line up with TRBD2. Germline V lookup: CDR1 SGHVS, CDR2 FNYEAQ. The V segment lost 5 bases and the J segment 3 bases; nucleotides outside the gene matches: 5. This CDR3 has 16 amino acids.

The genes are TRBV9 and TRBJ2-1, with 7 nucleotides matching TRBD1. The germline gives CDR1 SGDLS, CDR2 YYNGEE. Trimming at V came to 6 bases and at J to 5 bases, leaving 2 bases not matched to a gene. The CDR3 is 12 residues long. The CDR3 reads CASTGTDNEQFF. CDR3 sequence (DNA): TGTGCCAGCACCGGGACAGACAATGAGCAGTTCTTC.

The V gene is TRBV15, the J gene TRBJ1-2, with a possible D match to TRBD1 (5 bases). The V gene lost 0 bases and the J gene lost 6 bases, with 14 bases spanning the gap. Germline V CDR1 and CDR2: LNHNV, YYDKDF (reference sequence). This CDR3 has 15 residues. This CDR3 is CATSRDAGEWNGYTF. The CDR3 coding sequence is TGTGCCACCAGCAGAGATGCGGGGGAATGGAATGGCTACACCTTC.

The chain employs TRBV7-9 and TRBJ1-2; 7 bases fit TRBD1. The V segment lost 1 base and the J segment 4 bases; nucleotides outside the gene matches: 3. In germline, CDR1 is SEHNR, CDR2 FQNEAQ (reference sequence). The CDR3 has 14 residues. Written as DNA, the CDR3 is TGTGCCAGCAGCTTAGAGGCAGGGGGCTATGGCTACACCTTC. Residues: CASSLEAGGYGYTF.

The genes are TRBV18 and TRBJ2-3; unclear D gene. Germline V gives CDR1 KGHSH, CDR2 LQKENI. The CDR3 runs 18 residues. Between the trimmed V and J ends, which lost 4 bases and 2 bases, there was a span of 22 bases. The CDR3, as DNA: TGTGCCAGCTCACAGAACCCTCAGCTAGGTGTATACACAGATACGCAGTATTTT. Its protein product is CASSQNPQLGVYTDTQYF.

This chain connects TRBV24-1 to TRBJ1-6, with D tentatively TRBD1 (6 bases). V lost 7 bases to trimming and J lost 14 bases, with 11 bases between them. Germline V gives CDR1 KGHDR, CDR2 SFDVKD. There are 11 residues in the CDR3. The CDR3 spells CATRKGGTLHF. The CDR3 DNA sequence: TGTGCCACCAGGAAGGGGGGGACCCTCCACTTT.

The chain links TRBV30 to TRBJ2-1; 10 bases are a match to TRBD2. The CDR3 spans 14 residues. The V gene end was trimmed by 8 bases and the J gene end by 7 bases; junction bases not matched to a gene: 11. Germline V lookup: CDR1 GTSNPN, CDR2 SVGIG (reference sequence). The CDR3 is CARRGLAASNEQFF. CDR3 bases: TGTGCCAGGCGAGGACTAGCGGCATCAAATGAGCAGTTCTTC.

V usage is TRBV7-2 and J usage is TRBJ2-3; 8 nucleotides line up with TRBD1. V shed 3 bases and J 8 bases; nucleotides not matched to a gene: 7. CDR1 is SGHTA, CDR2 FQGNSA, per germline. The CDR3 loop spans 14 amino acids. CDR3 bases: TGTGCCAGCAGCTTGGACAGGGTAAACGGTACGCAGTATTTT. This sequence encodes CASSLDRVNGTQYF.

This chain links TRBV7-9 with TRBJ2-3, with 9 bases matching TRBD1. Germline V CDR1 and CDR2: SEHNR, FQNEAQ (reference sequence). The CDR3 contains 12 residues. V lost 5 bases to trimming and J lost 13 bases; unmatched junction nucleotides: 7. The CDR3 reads CASSPGDRVKYF. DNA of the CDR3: TGTGCCAGCAGCCCCGGGGACAGGGTTAAGTATTTT.